One sample yielded the 20 T cell receptor beta chains listed below, sequenced in a study of shared clonotypes between healthy human individuals. Repertoires were generated with immunoSEQ multiplex PCR, while TCRdb's copy carries only in-frame clones and drops some. The table lists more than 400,000 clones, about 96% of them singletons. The source material was naive CD4+ T cells sorted from blood. The sample's subset: CD45RA+ positively selected. These receptors originate from a woman aged 25-40 years in good health.

This chain connects TRBV18 to TRBJ2-5; D gene ambiguous. The DNA end favors TRBJ2-7, so the J call may be wrong. The germline gives CDR1 KGHSH, CDR2 LQKENI. The CDR3 runs 13 residues. This CDR3 reads CASSQVVGDEQYF. CDR3 DNA: TGTGCCAGCTCACAAGTGGTTGGGGACGAGCAGTACTTC.

The chain has TRBV5-4 and TRBJ2-2; 7 bases align to TRBD1. There are 17 residues in the CDR3. Looked up from germline, CDR1 is SGHNT and CDR2 is YYREEE (reference sequence). V was pared by 5 bases and J by 0 bases, with 10 bases of the junction left unmatched. The CDR3 is CASRAKGQPTNTGELFF. In DNA, the CDR3 is TGTGCCAGCAGGGCTAAGGGACAGCCAACGAACACCGGGGAGCTGTTTTTT.

The V call is TRBV29-1, the J call TRBJ2-2; 11 positions agree with TRBD2. Germline trimming cut 4 bases from V and 2 bases from J; bases unmatched to any gene: 6. The CDR3 has 16 amino acids. CDR1 SQVTM and CDR2 ANQGSEA come from the germline V gene. CDR3: CSVGGLAGLNTGELFF. For the CDR3, the DNA is TGCAGCGTTGGCGGACTAGCGGGTCTAAACACCGGGGAGCTGTTTTTT.

This clone was observed a single time. The V call is TRBV19, the J call TRBJ1-6; 8 bases match TRBD1. Trimming at V came to 5 bases and at J to 13 bases, leaving 13 bases not matched to a gene. Germline V gene sequence: CDR1 LNHDA, CDR2 SQIVND (reference sequence). The CDR3 has 15 residues. In DNA, the CDR3 is TGTGCCAGTAGTGGTACTGGGACAGGAATTAATCCCCTCCACTTT. It is translated as CASSGTGTGINPLHF.

The chain has TRBV30 and TRBJ2-3; no firm D call. Trimming stripped 3 bases from V and 0 bases from J, with 7 bases between. The CDR3 spans 13 residues. Germline CDR1 is GTSNPN and CDR2 is SVGIG (reference sequence). DNA of the CDR3: TGTGCCTGGAGGCAGGCTAGCACAGATACGCAGTATTTT. Its translation: CAWRQASTDTQYF.

The rearrangement uses TRBV10-3 and TRBJ2-7, with D perhaps TRBD1 (6 bases). V was trimmed by 10 bases and J by 6 bases, leaving 19 bases between them. Germline V gives CDR1 ENHRY, CDR2 SYGVKD. The CDR3 is 13 residues long. The CDR3: CASRLGATSEQYF. Here the CDR3 DNA reads TGTGCCAGCCGATTGGGGGCTACGAGCGAGCAGTACTTC.

The gene calls are TRBV2 and TRBJ2-5; 7 nucleotides align to TRBD2. The germline gives CDR1 SNHLY, CDR2 FYNNEI. The CDR3 is 13 amino acids. Trimming removed 7 bases from V and 5 bases from J; junction bases left unmatched: 7. In DNA, the CDR3 is TGTGCCAGCATGCGGGAGATAGGTGAGACCCAGTACTTC. This codes for CASMREIGETQYF.

The CDR3: CASSPAGGRTDTQYF. CDR3 coding DNA: TGTGCCAGCTCACCGGCCGGGGGCCGCACAGATACGCAGTATTTT. V usage is TRBV18 and J usage is TRBJ2-3, with D perhaps TRBD1 or TRBD2 (6 bases each). CDR1 and CDR2 (germline): KGHSH, LQKENI. CDR3 length: 15 residues. Trimming removed 3 bases from V and 1 base from J, with 11 bases in between.

CDR3 amino acids: CASSEGTGLNEQYF. Written as DNA, the CDR3 is TGTGCCAGCAGTGAAGGGACAGGGCTCAACGAGCAGTACTTC. The rearrangement links TRBV6-1 to TRBJ2-7, with 8 bases lining up with TRBD1. Germline V lookup: CDR1 MNHNS, CDR2 SASEGT. The CDR3 totals 14 residues. Trimming took 1 base from V and 5 from J; bases not matched to a gene: 4.

The chain uses TRBV14 and TRBJ2-3; TRBD2 agrees at 9 bases. The germline CDR1 and CDR2 sequences are SGHDN and FVKESK. The CDR3 runs 18 residues. J gave up 2 bases and V 1 base, and 10 bases lay outside the gene matches. CDR3 nucleotide sequence: TGTGCCAGCAGCCAAGTCGGCGGGAGGGCCCTCGTCACAGATACGCAGTATTTT. Translation: CASSQVGGRALVTDTQYF.

This clone showed up just once. In nucleotides, the CDR3 is TGTGCCAGCAGTGAACGCACAGGGCCCCGGGGCACAGATACGCAGTATTTT. This translates into CASSERTGPRGTDTQYF. The V call is TRBV25-1, the J call TRBJ2-3; tentative D call: TRBD1 (6 bases). V lost 2 bases and J 1 base, leaving 16 bases between the germline ends. CDR1 and CDR2 from the germline V gene are MGHDK and SYGVNS. The CDR3 loop spans 17 amino acids. Complete variable domain (other parts from reference TRBV25-1 and TRBJ2-3): EADIYQTPRYLVIGTGKKITLECSQTMGHDKMYWYQQDPGMELHLIHYSYGVNSTEKGDLSSESTVSRIRTEHFPLTLESARPSHTSQYLCASSERTGPRGTDTQYFGPGTRLTVL.

This chain uses TRBV27 with TRBJ2-3; TRBD2 is a possible D gene (6 bases). Germline V CDR1 and CDR2: MNHEY, SMNVEV (reference sequence). Between the trimmed V and J ends, which lost 5 bases and 3 bases, there was a span of 24 bases. The CDR3 is made up of 18 amino acids. CDR3 in amino acids: CASSPPHPPRSGTDTQYF. CDR3 nucleotide sequence: TGTGCCAGCAGTCCTCCACACCCTCCCCGTAGCGGAACAGATACGCAGTATTTT.

The V call is TRBV7-8, the J call TRBJ2-7; TRBD2 is a possible D gene (6 bases). The CDR3 has 13 amino acids. The V gene lost 5 bases and the J gene lost 7 bases, with 15 bases spanning the gap. CDR1 is SGHVS, CDR2 FQNEAQ, per germline. The CDR3 is CASSPRTIREQYF. Written as DNA, the CDR3 is TGTGCCAGCAGCCCCCGGACTATTAGGGAGCAGTACTTC.

CDR3 residues: CASSEGLAEPTYEQYF. CDR3 in DNA: TGTGCCAGCAGCGAGGGACTAGCAGAGCCCACCTACGAGCAGTACTTC. V and J are TRBV5-4 and TRBJ2-7; 9 nucleotides agree with TRBD2. The CDR3 is made up of 16 amino acids. The V gene end was trimmed by 4 bases and the J gene end by 2 bases; junction bases not matched to a gene: 10. Looked up from germline, CDR1 is SGHNT and CDR2 is YYREEE (reference sequence).

The chain has TRBV5-1 and TRBJ2-7; unclear D gene. Trimming removed 0 bases at V and 6 bases at J, with 10 bases between. Germline V gives CDR1 SGHRS, CDR2 YFSETQ. The CDR3 contains 13 residues. CDR3 sequence: CASSLGPAGEQYF. CDR3 bases: TGCGCCAGCAGCTTGGGACCAGCAGGCGAGCAGTACTTC. Full variable domain (rest looked up from reference TRBV5-1 and TRBJ2-7): KAGVTQTPRYLIKTRGQQVTLSCSPISGHRSVSWYQQTPGQGLQFLFEYFSETQRNKGNFPGRFSGRQFSNSRSEMNVSTLELGDSALYLCASSLGPAGEQYFGPGTRLTVT.

The rearrangement uses TRBV19 and TRBJ2-1, with D perhaps matching TRBD2 (7 bases). From germline, CDR1 is LNHDA and CDR2 SQIVND (reference sequence). The V gene lost 7 bases and the J gene lost 8 bases, with 12 bases spanning the gap. This CDR3 is 12 amino acids long. CDR3 coding DNA: TGTGCCAGTATTGGGGAGGGGGATGAGCAGTTCTTC. Translation gives CASIGEGDEQFF. The variable domain in full, completed from reference TRBV19 and TRBJ2-1, reads DGGITQSPKYLFRKEGQNVTLSCEQNLNHDAMYWYRQDPGQGLRLIYYSQIVNDFQKGDIAEGYSVSREKKESFPLTVTSAQKNPTAFYLCASIGEGDEQFFGPGTRLTVL.

The V call is TRBV5-4, the J call TRBJ2-3, with 9 bases lining up with TRBD2. Germline CDR1 SGHNT, CDR2 YYREEE (reference sequence). The CDR3 length is 16 residues. V was pared by 3 bases and J by 0 bases, with 5 bases of the junction left unmatched. The DNA for the CDR3 is TGTGCCAGCAGCTCGCTGACTAGCGGAAGCACAGATACGCAGTATTTT. It is translated as CASSSLTSGSTDTQYF.

The chain carries TRBV5-1 and TRBJ2-1; 7 bases are a match to TRBD2. Losses at the gene ends were 0 bases for V and 5 bases for J; bases not matched to a gene: 8. Germline V gives CDR1 SGHRS, CDR2 YFSETQ. This CDR3 is 16 amino acids long. The CDR3 sequence is CASSLGVSGSNNEQFF. Written as DNA, the CDR3 is TGCGCCAGCAGCTTGGGAGTTAGCGGGTCAAACAATGAGCAGTTCTTC.

The chain is built from TRBV15 and TRBJ2-2; 11 bases are shared with TRBD2. CDR1 LNHNV and CDR2 YYDKDF come from the germline V gene (reference sequence). The V gene end was trimmed by 5 bases and the J gene end by 8 bases; junction bases not matched to a gene: 13. The CDR3 contains 17 residues. For the CDR3, the DNA is TGTGCCACCAGCTCTCCCCTACTAGCGGGAGAAGAAGGGGAGCTGTTTTTT. It yields the protein CATSSPLLAGEEGELFF.

The chain is built from TRBV5-1 and TRBJ1-2; tentatively, D is TRBD1 (5 bases). CDR3 length equals 13 residues. Germline V gene data show CDR1 as SGHRS and CDR2 as YFSETQ. V was pared by 0 bases and J by 6 bases, with 9 bases between. The CDR3 spells CASSLVRGDGYTF. For the CDR3, the DNA is TGCGCCAGCAGCTTGGTGCGGGGGGATGGCTACACCTTC.